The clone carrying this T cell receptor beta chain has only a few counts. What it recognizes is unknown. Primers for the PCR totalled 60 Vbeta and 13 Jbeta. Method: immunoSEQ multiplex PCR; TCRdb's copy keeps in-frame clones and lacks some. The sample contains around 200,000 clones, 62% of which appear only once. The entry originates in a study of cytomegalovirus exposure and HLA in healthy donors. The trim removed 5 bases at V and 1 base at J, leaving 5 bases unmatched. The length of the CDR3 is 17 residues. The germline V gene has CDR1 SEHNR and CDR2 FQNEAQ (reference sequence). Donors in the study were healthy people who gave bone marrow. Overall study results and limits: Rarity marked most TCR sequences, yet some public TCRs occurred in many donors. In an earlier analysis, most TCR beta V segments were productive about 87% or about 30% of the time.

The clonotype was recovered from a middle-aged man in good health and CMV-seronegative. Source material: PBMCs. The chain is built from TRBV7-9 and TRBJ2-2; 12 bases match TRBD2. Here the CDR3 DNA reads TGTGCCAGCAGCCCATCGACTAGCGGGGGGAACACCGGGGAGCTGTTTTTT. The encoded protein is CASSPSTSGGNTGELFF.